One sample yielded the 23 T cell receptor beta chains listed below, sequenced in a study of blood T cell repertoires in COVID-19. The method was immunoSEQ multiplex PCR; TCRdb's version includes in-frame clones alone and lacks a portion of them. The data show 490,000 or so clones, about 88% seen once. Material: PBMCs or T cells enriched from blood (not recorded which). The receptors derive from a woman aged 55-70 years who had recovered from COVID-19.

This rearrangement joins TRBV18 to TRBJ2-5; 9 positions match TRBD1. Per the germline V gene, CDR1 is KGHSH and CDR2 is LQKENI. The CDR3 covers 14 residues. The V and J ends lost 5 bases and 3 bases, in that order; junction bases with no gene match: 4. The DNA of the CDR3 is TGTGCCAGCTCAGCCGGACAGGGGAAAGAGACCCAGTACTTC. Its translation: CASSAGQGKETQYF. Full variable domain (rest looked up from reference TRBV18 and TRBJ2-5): NAGVMQNPRHLVRRRGQEARLRCSPMKGHSHVYWYRQLPEEGLKFMVYLQKENIIDESGMPKERFSAEFPKEGPSILRIQQVVRGDSAAYFCASSAGQGKETQYFGPGTRLLVL.

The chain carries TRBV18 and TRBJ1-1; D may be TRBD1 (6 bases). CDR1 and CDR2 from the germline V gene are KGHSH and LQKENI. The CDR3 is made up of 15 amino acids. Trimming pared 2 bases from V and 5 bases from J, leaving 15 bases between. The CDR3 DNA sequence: TGTGCCAGCTCACCAACAATGAACAGGGCGACTGAAGCTTTCTTT. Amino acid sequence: CASSPTMNRATEAFF. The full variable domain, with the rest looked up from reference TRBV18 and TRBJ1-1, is NAGVMQNPRHLVRRRGQEARLRCSPMKGHSHVYWYRQLPEEGLKFMVYLQKENIIDESGMPKERFSAEFPKEGPSILRIQQVVRGDSAAYFCASSPTMNRATEAFFGQGTRLTVV.

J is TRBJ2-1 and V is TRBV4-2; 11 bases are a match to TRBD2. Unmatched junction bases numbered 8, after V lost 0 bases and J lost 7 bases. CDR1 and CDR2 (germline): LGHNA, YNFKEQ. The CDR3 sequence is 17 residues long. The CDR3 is CASSQEGVAGGPNEQFF. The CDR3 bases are TGTGCCAGCAGCCAAGAAGGGGTAGCGGGGGGGCCAAATGAGCAGTTCTTC.

The CDR3 DNA sequence: TGTGCCATCACGGGGACCCAGTACTTC. It is translated as CAITGTQYF. This rearrangement joins TRBV10-3 to TRBJ2-5; the D is unclear. V was trimmed by 7 bases and J by 7 bases, leaving 4 bases between them. Germline CDR1 and CDR2: ENHRY and SYGVKD. The CDR3 is 9 amino acids.

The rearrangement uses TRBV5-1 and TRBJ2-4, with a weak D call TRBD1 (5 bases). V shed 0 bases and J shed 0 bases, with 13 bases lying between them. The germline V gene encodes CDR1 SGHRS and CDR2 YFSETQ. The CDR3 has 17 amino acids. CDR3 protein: CASSLGVGEGAKNIQYF. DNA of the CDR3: TGCGCCAGCAGCTTGGGTGTAGGGGAAGGAGCCAAAAACATTCAGTACTTC. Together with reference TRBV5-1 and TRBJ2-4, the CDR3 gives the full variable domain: KAGVTQTPRYLIKTRGQQVTLSCSPISGHRSVSWYQQTPGQGLQFLFEYFSETQRNKGNFPGRFSGRQFSNSRSEMNVSTLELGDSALYLCASSLGVGEGAKNIQYFGAGTRLSVL.

CDR3 in amino acids: CASSLAGNGYTF. The CDR3 DNA reads as TGTGCCAGCAGCTTAGCCGGGAATGGCTACACCTTC. This chain connects TRBV11-3 to TRBJ1-2; D is uncertain. Germline values: CDR1 SGHNT, CDR2 YENEEA. Trimming removed 1 base from V and 6 bases from J, with 6 bases in between. The CDR3 covers 12 residues.

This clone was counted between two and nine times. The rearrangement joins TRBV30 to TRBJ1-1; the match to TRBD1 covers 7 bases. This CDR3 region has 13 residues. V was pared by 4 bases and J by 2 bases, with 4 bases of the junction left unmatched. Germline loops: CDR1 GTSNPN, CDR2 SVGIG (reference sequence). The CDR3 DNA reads TGTGCCTGGAATAGGGGGCATAACACTGAAGCTTTCTTT. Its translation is CAWNRGHNTEAFF.

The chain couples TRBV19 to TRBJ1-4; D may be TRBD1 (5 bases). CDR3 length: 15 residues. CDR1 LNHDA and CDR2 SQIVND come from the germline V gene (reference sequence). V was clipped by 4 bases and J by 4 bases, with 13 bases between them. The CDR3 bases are TGTGCCAGTAGTACCGACAGTGGCATTAATGAAAAACTGTTTTTT. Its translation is CASSTDSGINEKLFF.

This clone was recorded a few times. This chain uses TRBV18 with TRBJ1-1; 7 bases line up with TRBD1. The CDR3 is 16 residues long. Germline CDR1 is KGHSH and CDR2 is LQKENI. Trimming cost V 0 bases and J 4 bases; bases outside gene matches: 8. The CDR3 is CASSPPGQRGVTEAFF. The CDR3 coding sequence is TGTGCCAGCTCACCACCGGGACAGAGGGGAGTCACTGAAGCTTTCTTT.

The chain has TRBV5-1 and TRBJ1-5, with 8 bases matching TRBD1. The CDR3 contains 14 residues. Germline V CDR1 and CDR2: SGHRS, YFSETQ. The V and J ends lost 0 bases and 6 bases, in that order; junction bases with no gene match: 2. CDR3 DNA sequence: TGCGCCAGCAGCTTGGGACAGGGGACTCAGCCCCAGCATTTT. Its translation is CASSLGQGTQPQHF.

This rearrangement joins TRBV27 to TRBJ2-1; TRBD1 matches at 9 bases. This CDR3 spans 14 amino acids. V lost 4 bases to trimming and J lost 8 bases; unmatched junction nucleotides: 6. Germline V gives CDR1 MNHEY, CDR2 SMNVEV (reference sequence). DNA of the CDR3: TGTGCCAGCAGTTCGGGACAGGGATCCCATGAGCAGTTCTTC. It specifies CASSSGQGSHEQFF.

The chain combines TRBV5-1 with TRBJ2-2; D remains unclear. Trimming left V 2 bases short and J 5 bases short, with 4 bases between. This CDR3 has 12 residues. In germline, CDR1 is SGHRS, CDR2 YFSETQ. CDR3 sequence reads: CASSLETGELFF. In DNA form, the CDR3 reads TGCGCCAGCAGCTTAGAGACCGGGGAGCTGTTTTTT.

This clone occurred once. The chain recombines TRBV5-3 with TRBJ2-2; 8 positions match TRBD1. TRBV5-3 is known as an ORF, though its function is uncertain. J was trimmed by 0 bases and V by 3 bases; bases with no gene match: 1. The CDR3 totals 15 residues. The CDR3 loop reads CARSSDRANTGELFF. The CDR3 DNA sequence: TGTGCCAGAAGCTCGGACAGGGCGAACACCGGGGAGCTGTTTTTT.

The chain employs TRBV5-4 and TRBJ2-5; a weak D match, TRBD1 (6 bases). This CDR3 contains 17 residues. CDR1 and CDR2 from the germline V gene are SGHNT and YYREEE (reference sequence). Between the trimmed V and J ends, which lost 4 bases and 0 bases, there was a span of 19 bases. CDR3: CASSPFGRGFNQETQYF. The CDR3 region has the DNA TGTGCCAGCAGCCCCTTCGGCAGGGGCTTTAACCAAGAGACCCAGTACTTC.

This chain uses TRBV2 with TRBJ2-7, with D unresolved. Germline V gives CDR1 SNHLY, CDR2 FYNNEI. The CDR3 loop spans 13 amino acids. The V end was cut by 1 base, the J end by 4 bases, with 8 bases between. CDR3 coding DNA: TGTGCCAGCAGTGAAGGGTTCGGGTACGAGCAGTACTTC. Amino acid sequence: CASSEGFGYEQYF.

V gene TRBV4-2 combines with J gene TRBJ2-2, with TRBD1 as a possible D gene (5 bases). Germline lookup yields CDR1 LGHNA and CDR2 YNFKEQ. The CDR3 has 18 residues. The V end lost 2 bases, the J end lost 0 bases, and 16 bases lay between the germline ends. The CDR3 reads CASSQSPQGRANTGELFF. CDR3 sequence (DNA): TGTGCCAGCAGCCAATCACCACAAGGCAGGGCGAACACCGGGGAGCTGTTTTTT.

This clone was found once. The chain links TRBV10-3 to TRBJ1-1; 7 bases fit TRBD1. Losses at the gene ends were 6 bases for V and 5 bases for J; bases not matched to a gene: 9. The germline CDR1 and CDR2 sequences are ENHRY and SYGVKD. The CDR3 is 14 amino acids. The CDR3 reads CAISPDRTGTEAFF. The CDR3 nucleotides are TGTGCCATCAGCCCGGACAGGACAGGAACTGAAGCTTTCTTT.

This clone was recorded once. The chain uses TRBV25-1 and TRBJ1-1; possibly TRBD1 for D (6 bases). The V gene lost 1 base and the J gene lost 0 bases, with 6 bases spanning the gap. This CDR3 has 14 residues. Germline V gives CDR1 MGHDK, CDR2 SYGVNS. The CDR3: CASSEWGLNTEAFF. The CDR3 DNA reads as TGTGCCAGCAGTGAATGGGGGCTGAACACTGAAGCTTTCTTT.

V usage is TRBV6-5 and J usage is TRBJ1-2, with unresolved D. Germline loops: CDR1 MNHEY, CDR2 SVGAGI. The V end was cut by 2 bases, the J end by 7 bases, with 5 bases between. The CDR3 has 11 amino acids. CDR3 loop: CASSYRGGYTF. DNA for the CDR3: TGTGCCAGCAGTTACAGAGGTGGCTACACCTTC.

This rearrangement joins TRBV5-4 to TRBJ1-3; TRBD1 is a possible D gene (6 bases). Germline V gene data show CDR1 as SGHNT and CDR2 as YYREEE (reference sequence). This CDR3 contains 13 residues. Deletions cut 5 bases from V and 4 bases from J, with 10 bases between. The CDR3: CASSRQAGNTIYF. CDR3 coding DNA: TGTGCCAGCAGTCGACAGGCCGGAAACACCATATATTTT.

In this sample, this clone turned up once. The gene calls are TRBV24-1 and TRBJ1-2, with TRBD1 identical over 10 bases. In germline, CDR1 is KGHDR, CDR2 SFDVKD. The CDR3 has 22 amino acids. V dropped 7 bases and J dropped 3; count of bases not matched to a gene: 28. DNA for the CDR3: TGTGCCACCAGGAGGGGAGTAGGGACAGGGGACGGGCGACGCCTGGGGGACTATGGCTACACCTTC. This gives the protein CATRRGVGTGDGRRLGDYGYTF.

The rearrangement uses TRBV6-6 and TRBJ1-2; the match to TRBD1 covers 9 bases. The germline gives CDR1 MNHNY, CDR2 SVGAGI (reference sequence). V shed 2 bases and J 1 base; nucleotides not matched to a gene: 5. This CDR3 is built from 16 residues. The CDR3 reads CASSYPQGAINYGYTF. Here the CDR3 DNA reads TGTGCCAGCAGTTACCCACAGGGGGCCATTAACTATGGCTACACCTTC.

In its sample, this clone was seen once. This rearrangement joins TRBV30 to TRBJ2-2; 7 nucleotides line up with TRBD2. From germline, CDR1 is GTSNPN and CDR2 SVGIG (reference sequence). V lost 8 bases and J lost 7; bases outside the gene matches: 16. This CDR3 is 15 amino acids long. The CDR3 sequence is CAGWQRGPGSGELFF. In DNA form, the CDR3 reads TGTGCCGGTTGGCAGCGGGGACCCGGGAGCGGGGAGCTGTTTTTT.